Shown below are 24 T cell receptor beta chains from a single sample sequenced in a study of technical replicates of blood from a handful of donors. Method: immunoSEQ multiplex PCR; TCRdb's copy keeps in-frame clones and lacks some. Of around 72,000 clones in the sample, 90% to 95% were seen once. Sequencing used T cells isolated from PBMCs. Receptor source: a human donor in good health. Some clones in this sample may be carry-over from other donors' samples.

The V and J genes are TRBV11-3 and TRBJ2-1; 11 bases line up with TRBD2. CDR1 is SGHNT, CDR2 YENEEA, per germline. The CDR3 consists of 15 residues. With 3 bases clipped from V and 3 bases from J, the junction kept 1 base outside the gene matches. CDR3 sequence: CASSLGLAVYNEQFF. Written as DNA, the CDR3 is TGTGCCAGCAGCTTGGGACTAGCGGTCTACAATGAGCAGTTCTTC. The whole variable domain, filled in from reference TRBV11-3 and TRBJ2-1, reads EAGVVQSPRYKIIEKKQPVAFWCNPISGHNTLYWYLQNLGQGPELLIRYENEEAVDDSQLPKDRFSAERLKGVDSTLKIQPAELGDSAVYLCASSLGLAVYNEQFFGPGTRLTVL.

This chain joins TRBV6-5 and TRBJ2-7; 11 positions agree with TRBD2. Germline V gene data show CDR1 as MNHEY and CDR2 as SVGAGI. CDR3 length equals 14 residues. V was pared by 3 bases and J by 3 bases, with 1 base of the junction left unmatched. This CDR3 is CASSYTSGGYEQYF. The CDR3 DNA reads as TGTGCCAGCAGTTATACTAGCGGGGGCTACGAGCAGTACTTC.

This chain links TRBV7-8 with TRBJ2-1; 9 nucleotides match TRBD2. In germline, CDR1 is SGHVS, CDR2 FQNEAQ. V was clipped by 0 bases and J by 13 bases; unmatched bases: 4. This CDR3 region has 13 residues. The CDR3 protein is CASSLAGSGSQFF. CDR3 DNA sequence: TGTGCCAGCAGCTTAGCGGGTAGCGGGAGCCAGTTCTTC.

This chain links TRBV7-6 with TRBJ1-1; D is perhaps TRBD1 (6 bases). Germline V lookup: CDR1 SGHVS, CDR2 FNYEAQ. The CDR3 is 15 amino acids. Trimming shortened V by 1 base and J by 5 bases, and 14 bases separated the two germline ends. CDR3 bases: TGTGCCAGCAGCTTAGACGCGAGGGGGTGGACTGAAGCTTTCTTT. Amino acids: CASSLDARGWTEAFF.

The V gene is TRBV19, the J gene TRBJ1-2; 9 positions agree with TRBD1. Losses at the gene ends were 3 bases for V and 3 bases for J; bases not matched to a gene: 8. The CDR3 totals 16 residues. CDR1 LNHDA and CDR2 SQIVND come from the germline V gene (reference sequence). The DNA for the CDR3 is TGTGCCAGTAGTATTACCCGGACAGGGGCGGACTATGGCTACACCTTC. Protein sequence: CASSITRTGADYGYTF.

This clone was seen a single time. This rearrangement joins TRBV19 to TRBJ2-7; D might be TRBD1 (5 bases). Per germline, CDR1 LNHDA and CDR2 SQIVND (reference sequence). The CDR3 spans 15 residues. Trimming removed 0 bases at V and 4 bases at J, with 13 bases between. The CDR3 DNA sequence: TGTGCCAGTAGTATAGATCTACCAGGGAAGTACGAGCAGTACTTC. It codes for CASSIDLPGKYEQYF.

Comment on this clone: The sample has other DNA sequences that encode this CDR3 too. The V gene is TRBV5-1, the J gene TRBJ1-1, with TRBD1 as a possible D gene (6 bases). The CDR3 covers 14 residues. Trimming shortened V by 0 bases and J by 1 base, and 7 bases separated the two germline ends. Looked up from germline, CDR1 is SGHRS and CDR2 is YFSETQ. The CDR3 DNA follows: TGCGCCAGCAGCTTGGCAGGGGCGAACACTGAAGCTTTCTTT. It translates to CASSLAGANTEAFF. The complete variable domain, with remaining parts taken from reference TRBV5-1 and TRBJ1-1, reads KAGVTQTPRYLIKTRGQQVTLSCSPISGHRSVSWYQQTPGQGLQFLFEYFSETQRNKGNFPGRFSGRQFSNSRSEMNVSTLELGDSALYLCASSLAGANTEAFFGQGTRLTVV.

This clone was counted a few times. The chain has TRBV30 and TRBJ2-2; the D gene is possibly TRBD1 (6 bases). The CDR3 contains 15 residues. Trimming took 1 base from V and 2 from J, leaving 11 bases between them. The germline CDR1 and CDR2 sequences are GTSNPN and SVGIG (reference sequence). The CDR3 protein is CAWSALGANTGELFF. In DNA form, the CDR3 reads TGTGCCTGGAGTGCCCTGGGGGCTAACACCGGGGAGCTGTTTTTT.

The chain links TRBV4-1 to TRBJ2-3, with a possible D match to TRBD2 (6 bases). The ends were cut back, 3 bases at V and 9 bases at J, with 16 bases in the middle. The CDR3 covers 14 residues. CDR1 MGHRA and CDR2 YSYEKL come from the germline V gene. The CDR3 reads CASSHLGGMNTQYF. As DNA, the CDR3 is TGCGCCAGCAGCCACCTTGGGGGGATGAACACGCAGTATTTT.

The chain joins TRBV7-9 to TRBJ2-3; 10 nucleotides align to TRBD2. CDR3 length: 15 amino acids. The V gene's germline CDR1 is SEHNR and CDR2 FQNEAQ (reference sequence). The V and J ends lost 2 bases and 5 bases, in that order; junction bases with no gene match: 4. CDR3 sequence reads: CASSLLAGDRDTQYF. DNA of the CDR3: TGTGCCAGCAGCTTACTAGCGGGAGATAGAGATACGCAGTATTTT.

The chain joins TRBV27 to TRBJ2-7; TRBD1 matches 8 bases. The CDR3 covers 14 residues. The J segment lost 0 bases and the V segment lost 7 bases, leaving 5 bases of the junction unmatched. Germline CDR1 and CDR2: MNHEY and SMNVEV (reference sequence). The chain's CDR3 is CASKGQALSYEQYF. In DNA, the CDR3 is TGTGCCAGCAAGGGACAGGCCCTCTCCTACGAGCAGTACTTC.

This CDR3 reads CASSSAGGLRTGELFF. For the CDR3, the DNA is TGTGCCAGTAGTTCAGCGGGGGGGCTCCGCACCGGGGAGCTGTTTTTT. The V and J genes are TRBV19 and TRBJ2-2, with 10 bases fitting TRBD2. Germline V gene lookup returns CDR1 LNHDA and CDR2 SQIVND (reference sequence). The J segment lost 4 bases and the V segment lost 5 bases, leaving 7 bases of the junction unmatched. The CDR3 is made up of 16 amino acids. The entire variable domain, with the rest obtained from reference TRBV19 and TRBJ2-2, is as follows: DGGITQSPKYLFRKEGQNVTLSCEQNLNHDAMYWYRQDPGQGLRLIYYSQIVNDFQKGDIAEGYSVSREKKESFPLTVTSAQKNPTAFYLCASSSAGGLRTGELFFGEGSRLTVL.

The chain uses TRBV6-1 and TRBJ2-7, with a possible D match to TRBD2 (6 bases). The CDR3 is 15 residues long. Germline V CDR1 and CDR2: MNHNS, SASEGT. The V end was cut by 6 bases, the J end by 0 bases, with 15 bases between. The CDR3, as DNA: TGTGCCAGCAGGTCGAGGGTAGCGGACTCCTACGAGCAGTACTTC. Translation gives CASRSRVADSYEQYF.

The chain uses TRBV7-6 and TRBJ2-5, with a possible D match to TRBD2 (5 bases). V was cut by 2 bases and J by 4 bases, with 8 bases left in between. Germline V gene data show CDR1 as SGHVS and CDR2 as FNYEAQ. This CDR3 is 13 amino acids long. The chain's CDR3 is CASSLSGGETQYF. The DNA for the CDR3 is TGTGCCAGCAGCTTATCAGGAGGAGAGACCCAGTACTTC.

This clone was seen once. The V call is TRBV14, the J call TRBJ2-7; TRBD2 agrees at 8 bases. There are 13 residues in the CDR3. V shed 5 bases and J 2 bases; nucleotides not matched to a gene: 2. CDR1 and CDR2 (germline): SGHDN, FVKESK. The CDR3 protein is CASSAGGPYEQYF. The DNA for the CDR3 is TGTGCCAGCAGCGCGGGGGGCCCCTACGAGCAGTACTTC.

The CDR3 DNA reads as TGCGCCAGCAGCTTGGGGGAGGTGAGAACTGAAGCTTTCTTT. It encodes CASSLGEVRTEAFF. V and J are TRBV5-1 and TRBJ1-1; D is unresolved. CDR3 length: 14 residues. Trimming left V 0 bases short and J 5 bases short, with 11 bases between. The germline CDR1 and CDR2 sequences are SGHRS and YFSETQ.

The V gene is TRBV6-5, the J gene TRBJ1-6, with D unresolved. From germline, CDR1 is MNHEY and CDR2 SVGAGI. This CDR3 contains 15 residues. Trimming removed 0 bases at V and 5 bases at J, with 8 bases between. The CDR3 protein is CASSYSITNNSPLHF. CDR3 DNA: TGTGCCAGCAGTTACTCGATAACTAATAATTCACCCCTCCACTTT.

This sequence joins TRBV19 and TRBJ1-5; TRBD1 matches 8 bases. Germline loops: CDR1 LNHDA, CDR2 SQIVND (reference sequence). The V and J ends lost 6 bases and 1 base, in that order; junction bases with no gene match: 8. The CDR3 contains 16 residues. CDR3 nucleotides: TGTGCCAGTAGGAAGAGCTGGACAGGGAGCAATCAGCCCCAGCATTTT. Its protein is CASRKSWTGSNQPQHF.

The V gene is TRBV11-2, the J gene TRBJ2-5; possible D gene TRBD1, 5 bases. CDR1 SGHAT and CDR2 FQNNGV come from the germline V gene. V lost 1 base and J lost 1, with 10 bases in between. The CDR3 spans 15 residues. CDR3: CASSLVGQVQETQYF. Written as DNA, the CDR3 is TGTGCCAGCAGCTTAGTGGGGCAGGTCCAAGAGACCCAGTACTTC.

DNA of the CDR3: TGTGCCAGCAGCTGGGATCGACTAGCGGGATTAGGTGAGCAGTTCTTC. This encodes CASSWDRLAGLGEQFF. V usage is TRBV5-4 and J usage is TRBJ2-1; 11 nucleotides line up with TRBD2. CDR1 and CDR2 from the germline V gene are SGHNT and YYREEE (reference sequence). The CDR3 contains 16 residues. Trimming took 3 bases from V and 9 from J; bases not matched to a gene: 11.

V is TRBV5-6 and J is TRBJ2-1; 8 bases match TRBD1. The germline gives CDR1 SGHDT, CDR2 YYEEEE. The CDR3 has 15 amino acids. Unmatched junction bases numbered 6, after V lost 0 bases and J lost 7 bases. CDR3: CASSLVQGARNEQFF. The CDR3 coding sequence is TGTGCCAGCAGCTTGGTTCAGGGGGCGCGAAATGAGCAGTTCTTC.

J is TRBJ2-7 and V is TRBV6-4; D gene unclear. This CDR3 is built from 15 residues. In germline, CDR1 is MRHNA, CDR2 SNTAGT. Trimming shortened V by 7 bases and J by 0 bases, and 16 bases separated the two germline ends. The DNA for the CDR3 is TGTGCCAGCACCGGAAGGAGTTCCCTCTCCTACGAGCAGTACTTC. It codes for CASTGRSSLSYEQYF.

The rearrangement links TRBV27 to TRBJ1-5; D is uncertain. Germline V gene sequence: CDR1 MNHEY, CDR2 SMNVEV (reference sequence). This CDR3 spans 12 amino acids. V gave up 2 bases and J gave up 7 bases, with 6 bases separating them. In DNA form, the CDR3 reads TGTGCCAGCAGTTTACGAGGGCAGCCCCAGCATTTT. As protein: CASSLRGQPQHF.

This clone occurred once. The V call is TRBV6-6, the J call TRBJ1-2; D is unresolved. V was trimmed by 0 bases and J by 10 bases, leaving 12 bases between them. Germline V gene sequence: CDR1 MNHNY, CDR2 SVGAGI (reference sequence). The CDR3 loop spans 13 amino acids. This CDR3 reads CASSYSSGLDYTF. The CDR3 region has the DNA TGTGCCAGCAGTTACTCTTCCGGTCTCGACTACACCTTC.